This T cell receptor beta chain came from a study of blood T cells in healthy people across ages. The authors drew roughly 9.8 milliliters of peripheral blood from each donor. The authors extracted at least 5 micrograms of total RNA per sample. The use of a sample-barcoded 5' primer and a J-beta primer mix characterized a second PCR of about 7 to 12 cycles. All samples yielded 2.5 million or more CDR3-containing paired-end reads. TCRdb reanalysed the 5' RACE reads using MiXCR and keeps one entry per CDR3 protein. The profile covers about 970,000 distinct CDR3 sequences, with roughly half appearing a single time and about a fifth taken by the ten largest. In its sample, this clonotype was seen a few times. The CDR3 is 15 residues long. V dropped 1 base and J dropped 5 bases, with 13 bases sitting between them. Germline CDR1 is SGHRS and CDR2 is YFSETQ.

Sequences were obtained from blood. The sequence came from a woman in her sixties in good health. The genes are TRBV5-1 and TRBJ1-5; D may be TRBD1 (6 bases). The CDR3, as DNA: TGCGCCAGCAGCTTGACAGGGAACTTGGATCAGCCCCAGCATTTT. It yields the protein CASSLTGNLDQPQHF.